This entry describes one TCR beta chain. Its cognate antigen has yet to be identified. Per-base qualities were not stored, and no clone one base away is much larger. The record originates from a study of vaccination and CD4 T cells after COVID-19 (dated by TCRdb to between 2021 and 2024). Regarding the study in general: In the convalescent cohort there were six males and four females, among whom were two Hispanic individuals, seven Caucasians, two Asians and one multiracial person. In approximately eleven COVID-19 convalescent patients and 4 infection-naive healthy vaccine recipients, the spike-specific CD4+ TCR repertoire before mRNA vaccination was compared with the repertoire after mRNA vaccination. The time from the second vaccine dose to post-vaccine blood sampling had a median of roughly 77 days and ranged from about 14 to 250 days. In control cultures, a CEFX viral epitope pool was used as positive control, an HIV-1 Nef peptide pool was used as negative control, or no peptide was added. The cultures were stimulated with overlapping spike peptide pools from SARS-CoV-2 and from the common cold coronaviruses HCoV-NL63, HCoV-OC43 and HCoV-229E. Participants received two doses of either the Pfizer-BioNTech BNT162b2 vaccine (n=8) or the Moderna mRNA-1273 vaccine (n=2). Post-COVID blood samples from convalescent patients were collected a median of approximately 93 days after diagnosis, with a range of about 35 to 180 days.

General study outcomes and caveats: In convalescent patients, a median around 84% of post-vaccine SARS-CoV-2-reactive clones were detected only after vaccination, and vaccine-specific priming was suggested by this finding. The median number of SARS-CoV-2-reactive clonotypes rose from 20 to 25 after infection to 38 after vaccination, but the change was not significant. The study included relatively few convalescent patients and did not analyze early timepoints after natural infection. Nearly all vaccine-specific clones in convalescent patients (304 of 307) were mono-reactive for SARS-CoV-2 spike rather than cross-reactive with common cold coronaviruses.

Receptor libraries were prepared by PCR. TCR sequencing of DNA from cultured CD4+ T cells used the Oncomine TCR Beta short-read assay at the Johns Hopkins FTIC core. The QIAamp micro DNA kit was used to extract genomic DNA from the cultured CD4+ T cells. Oncomine TCR Beta libraries made from cultured CD4+ T cells were pooled using unique dual indexes and sequenced on an Illumina iSeq 100. The study's processing was this. Non-productive sequences were filtered out, and CDR3s that did not start with C, did not end with F or W, or were shorter than 7 amino acids were discarded. The MANAFEST web application was used to identify antigen-specific clonotypes by comparing peptide-stimulated wells against reference wells and other culture wells. To be called positive, a clone needed an FDR below 0.05, an odds ratio above 5, and a productive frequency above 0.1% in at least two of three replicate wells. A clonotype counted as cross-reactive if it showed significant expansion both in the SARS-CoV-2 spike wells and in at least one common cold coronavirus spike condition. CDR3 homology was assessed with Levenshtein distances (stringdist) and unrooted phylogenetic trees (ape) in R version 3.6.1. TCRdb reworked the public reads: Q25 trimming with fastp, MiXCR clone assembly, productive beta chains retained. One record per CDR3 amino acid sequence lists the most common genes and DNA. What appears here as the V and J calls and clone size reflects TCRdb's work, not the paper's. This sample holds around 15,000 distinct CDR3 sequences; approximately 40% were observed only once. The ten most abundant clones make up approximately 25% of the sample.

Trimming removed 5 bases from V and 8 bases from J; the gene matches leave 4 bases unexplained. Taken from cysteine to phenylalanine, the CDR3 has 13 residues. Only the CDR3 region is kept as DNA, spanning 39 bases read in frame from base 1. CDR1 and CDR2, looked up from the germline V gene, are KGHDR and SFDVKD. What this sample's treatment or condition label stands for: approximately 11-day PBMC culture with coronavirus spike peptide pools or control peptides (ViraFEST assay). The study used the ViraFEST assay, which expanded antigen-specific T cells with peptide pools and then identified expanded clonotypes by TCR sequencing. The absence of prior SARS-CoV-2 infection in healthy vaccine recipients was confirmed by negative nucleocapsid antibody tests before and after vaccination. PBMCs were cultured at about 2 million per well in IMDM supplemented with about 5.5% human AB serum and roughly 10 IU/ml IL-2, with around 10 ug/ml peptide pools added. Half of the culture medium was replaced with fresh IL-2-containing medium on days 3 and 7. CD4+ T cells were isolated after around 9 days of culture through negative selection using the EasySep CD4+ T cell isolation kit. PBMCs were separated from whole blood using Ficoll-Paque Plus gradient centrifugation and then either used fresh or cryopreserved at -140C. Culture conditions were generally each tested in triplicate wells.

The clonotype comes from a human donor who received a COVID-19 vaccine. The rearrangement combines TRBV24-1 with TRBJ1-2; TRBD1 aligns with 10 central bases. The sequencing here drew on CD4+ T cells from blood, cultured in vitro, taken before SARS-CoV-2 vaccination. The CDR3 in this case is CATSGQGAGGYTF. The nucleotides read TGTGCCACCAGTGGACAGGGGGCCGGAGGCTACACCTTC.